The clone carrying this T cell receptor (beta chain) turned up a few times. Its specificity is not known. One entry per CDR3 protein, called by TCRdb with MiXCR from the reads. The data contain hundreds of thousands of distinct CDR3 sequences, 35% of them singletons. Germline values: CDR1 DFQATT, CDR2 SNEGSKA (reference sequence). Between the trimmed V and J ends, which lost 5 bases and 2 bases, there was a span of 10 bases. The CDR3 has 12 amino acids. The data originate from a study of T cell repertoires in cytomegalovirus infection. Study overall: In public TCR beta signatures, there were indications of both CMV infection and matching HLA type. General study points: The study identified carriers of CMV plus the relevant HLA from cumulative public TCR beta family frequency.

The clonotype was recovered from a human donor in good health (CMV status not recorded). Some clones in this sample may be carry-over from other donors' samples. The chain combines TRBV20-1 with TRBJ2-7; D not certain. Sequencing was performed on PBMCs. In DNA, the CDR3 is TGCAGTGCTCAGACGGGCACCTACGAGCAGTACTTC. Translation: CSAQTGTYEQYF.